One sample yielded the 8 T cell receptor beta chains listed below, sequenced in a study of blood T cell repertoires in COVID-19. TCRdb's table, derived via immunoSEQ multiplex PCR, lists solely in-frame clones and lacks some. This sample has hundreds of thousands of clones, with about nine tenths found just once. Sequencing was performed on peripheral blood. These receptors were collected from a woman aged 25 to 45 with active or convalescent COVID-19.

This sequence joins TRBV7-9 and TRBJ1-4; 7 nucleotides match TRBD1. J lost 4 bases, V lost 5 bases, and 7 bases had no gene match. The V gene's germline CDR1 is SEHNR and CDR2 FQNEAQ (reference sequence). The CDR3 runs to 15 residues. CDR3 nucleotide sequence: TGTGCCAGCAGCCTTCCGGGACAGCTTAATGAAAAACTGTTTTTT. Translated: CASSLPGQLNEKLFF. Variable domain in full (rest from reference TRBV7-9 and TRBJ1-4): DTGVSQNPRHKITKRGQNVTFRCDPISEHNRLYWYRQTLGQGPEFLTYFQNEAQLEKSRLLSDRFSAERPKGSFSTLEIQRTEQGDSAMYLCASSLPGQLNEKLFFGSGTQLSVL.

This rearrangement joins TRBV5-4 to TRBJ2-5; 7 positions match TRBD2. The CDR3 extends over 15 amino acids. J gave up 5 bases and V 0 bases, and 7 bases lay outside the gene matches. Germline assignment: CDR1 SGHNT and CDR2 YYREEE (reference sequence). CDR3 residues: CASSLASSGVETQYF. In DNA, the CDR3 is TGTGCCAGCAGCTTGGCCTCCAGCGGGGTGGAGACCCAGTACTTC.

The genes are TRBV2 and TRBJ2-5, with TRBD1 identical over 7 bases. This CDR3 comprises 14 residues. The trim removed 2 bases at V and 4 bases at J, leaving 4 bases unmatched. In germline, CDR1 is SNHLY, CDR2 FYNNEI. The CDR3 here is CASSERGPRETQYF. DNA of the CDR3: TGTGCCAGCAGTGAAAGGGGGCCGCGAGAGACCCAGTACTTC.

Concerning this clone itself: A read error may account for a junction end that differs from germline. This chain uses TRBV6-5 with TRBJ1-2, with a tentative D call TRBD1 (5 bases). Germline V gene lookup returns CDR1 MNHEY and CDR2 SVGAGI. This CDR3 has 11 residues. The CDR3 DNA reads TGTGCCAGCAGTTACGATTCAGGGATCTACTTC. It specifies CASSYDSGIYF.

The V and J genes are TRBV5-1 and TRBJ1-6, with 10 bases identical to TRBD1. Germline CDR1 and CDR2: SGHRS and YFSETQ. CDR3 length equals 19 residues. The V segment lost 2 bases and the J segment 6 bases; nucleotides outside the gene matches: 14. The CDR3 DNA reads as TGCGCCAGCAGCTTTTCGGGACAGGGGTTTGGTTGGGTTAATTCACCCCTCCACTTT. Translation gives CASSFSGQGFGWVNSPLHF.

This chain connects TRBV6-2 or TRBV6-3 to TRBJ1-6; D gene unclear. The CDR3 sequence is 15 residues long. Trimming took 5 bases from V and 7 from J, leaving 15 bases between them. Germline-derived CDR1 and CDR2 are MNHEY and SVGEGT. CDR3 nucleotide sequence: TGTGCCAGCAGTAGCGGTTCCCATGGCAATTCACCCCTCCACTTT. It is translated as CASSSGSHGNSPLHF.

The chain combines TRBV12-3 or TRBV12-4 with TRBJ2-3; D may be TRBD1 (5 bases). V was clipped by 7 bases and J by 8 bases, with 10 bases between them. The CDR3 consists of 11 residues. CDR3 loop: CASKRRGTQYF. Written as DNA, the CDR3 is TGTGCCAGCAAACGAAGGGGTACGCAGTATTTT.

V and J are TRBV10-1 and TRBJ2-2; D may be TRBD1 (6 bases). Germline V gene lookup returns CDR1 WNHNN and CDR2 SYGVQD (reference sequence). The V gene lost 5 bases and the J gene lost 2 bases, with 9 bases spanning the gap. The CDR3 sequence is 14 residues long. For the CDR3, the DNA is TGCGCCAGCAGTAAGGACAGAAACACCGGGGAGCTGTTTTTT. Protein sequence: CASSKDRNTGELFF.